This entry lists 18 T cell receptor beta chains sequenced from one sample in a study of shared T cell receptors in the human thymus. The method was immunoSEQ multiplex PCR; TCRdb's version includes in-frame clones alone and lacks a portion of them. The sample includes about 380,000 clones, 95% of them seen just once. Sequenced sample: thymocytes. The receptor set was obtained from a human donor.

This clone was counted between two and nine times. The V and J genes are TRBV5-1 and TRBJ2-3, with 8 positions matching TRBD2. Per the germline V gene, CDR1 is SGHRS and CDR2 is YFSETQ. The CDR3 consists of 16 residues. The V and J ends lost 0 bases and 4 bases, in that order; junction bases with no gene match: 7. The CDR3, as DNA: TGCGCCAGCAGCTTGGAAGCGGGAGAATGGGCAGATACGCAGTATTTT. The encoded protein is CASSLEAGEWADTQYF.

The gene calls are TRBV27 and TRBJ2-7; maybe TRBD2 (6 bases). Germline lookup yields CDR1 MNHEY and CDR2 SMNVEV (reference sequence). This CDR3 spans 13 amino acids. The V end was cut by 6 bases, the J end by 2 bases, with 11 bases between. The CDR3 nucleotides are TGTGCCAGCAGCCCGGGACTCACCTACGAGCAGTACTTC. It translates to CASSPGLTYEQYF.

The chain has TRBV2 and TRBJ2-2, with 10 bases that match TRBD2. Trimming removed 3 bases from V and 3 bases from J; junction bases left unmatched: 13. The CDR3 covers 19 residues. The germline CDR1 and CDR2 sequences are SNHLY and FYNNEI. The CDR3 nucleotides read TGTGCCAGCAGTGACCCCAGCGGGAGGGCCCCAGGGGACACCGGGGAGCTGTTTTTT. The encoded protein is CASSDPSGRAPGDTGELFF. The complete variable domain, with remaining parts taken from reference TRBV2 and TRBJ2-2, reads EPEVTQTPSHQVTQMGQEVILRCVPISNHLYFYWYRQILGQKVEFLVSFYNNEISEKSEIFDDQFSVERPDGSNFTLKIRSTKLEDSAMYFCASSDPSGRAPGDTGELFFGEGSRLTVL.

CDR3 in amino acids: CASSLASGRSYNEQFF. In DNA, the CDR3 is TGCGCCAGCAGCTTGGCTAGCGGGAGATCTTACAATGAGCAGTTCTTC. V and J are TRBV5-1 and TRBJ2-1; 10 nucleotides line up with TRBD2. This CDR3 contains 16 residues. Germline V gene data show CDR1 as SGHRS and CDR2 as YFSETQ. J lost 4 bases, V lost 0 bases, and 4 bases had no gene match.

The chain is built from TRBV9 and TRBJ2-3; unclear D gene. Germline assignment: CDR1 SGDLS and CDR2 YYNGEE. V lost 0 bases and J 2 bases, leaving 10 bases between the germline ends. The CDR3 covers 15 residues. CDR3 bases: TGTGCCAGCAGCGTAGAGGTGACGATCACAGATACGCAGTATTTT. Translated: CASSVEVTITDTQYF.

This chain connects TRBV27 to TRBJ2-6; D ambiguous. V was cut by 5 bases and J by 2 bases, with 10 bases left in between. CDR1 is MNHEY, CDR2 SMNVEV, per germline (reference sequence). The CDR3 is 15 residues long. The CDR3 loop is CASSPARTGANVLTF. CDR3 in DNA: TGTGCCAGCAGTCCCGCTAGGACTGGGGCCAACGTCCTGACTTTC.

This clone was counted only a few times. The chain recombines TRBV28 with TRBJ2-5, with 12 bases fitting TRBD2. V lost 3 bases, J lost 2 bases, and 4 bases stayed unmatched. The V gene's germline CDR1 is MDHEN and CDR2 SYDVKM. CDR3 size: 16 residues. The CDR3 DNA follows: TGTGCCAGCAGTTTGAGGACTAGCGGGAAACAAGAGACCCAGTACTTC. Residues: CASSLRTSGKQETQYF.

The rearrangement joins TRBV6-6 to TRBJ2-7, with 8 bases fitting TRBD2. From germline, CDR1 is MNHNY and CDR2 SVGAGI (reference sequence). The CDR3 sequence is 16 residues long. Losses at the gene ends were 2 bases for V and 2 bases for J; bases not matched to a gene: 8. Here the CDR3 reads CASSYEKRERTYEQYF. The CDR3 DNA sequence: TGTGCCAGCAGTTACGAAAAGCGGGAGCGGACCTACGAGCAGTACTTC.

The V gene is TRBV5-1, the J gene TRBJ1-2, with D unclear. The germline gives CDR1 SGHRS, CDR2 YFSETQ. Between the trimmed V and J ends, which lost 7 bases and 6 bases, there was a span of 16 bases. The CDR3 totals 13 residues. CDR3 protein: CASQESSLHGYTF. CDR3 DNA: TGCGCCAGCCAAGAGTCCAGTTTGCATGGCTACACCTTC.

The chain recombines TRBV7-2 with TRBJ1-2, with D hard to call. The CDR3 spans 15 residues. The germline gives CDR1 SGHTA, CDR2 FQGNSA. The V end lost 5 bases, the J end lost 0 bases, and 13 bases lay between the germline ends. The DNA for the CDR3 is TGTGCCAGCAGCCCAGGTCTGAGTCCTAACTATGGCTACACCTTC. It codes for CASSPGLSPNYGYTF.

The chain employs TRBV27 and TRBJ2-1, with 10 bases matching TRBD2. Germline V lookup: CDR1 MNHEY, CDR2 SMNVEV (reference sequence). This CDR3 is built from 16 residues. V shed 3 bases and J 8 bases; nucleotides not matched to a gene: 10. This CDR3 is CASSLAPSGSTHEQFF. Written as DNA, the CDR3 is TGTGCCAGCAGTTTGGCGCCTAGCGGGAGTACCCATGAGCAGTTCTTC.

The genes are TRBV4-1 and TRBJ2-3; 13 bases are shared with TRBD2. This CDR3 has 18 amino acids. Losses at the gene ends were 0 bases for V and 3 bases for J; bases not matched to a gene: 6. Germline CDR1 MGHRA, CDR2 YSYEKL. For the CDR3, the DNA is TGCGCCAGCAGCCAAGACGGAACTAGCGGGAGGGCAACAGATACGCAGTATTTT. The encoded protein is CASSQDGTSGRATDTQYF.

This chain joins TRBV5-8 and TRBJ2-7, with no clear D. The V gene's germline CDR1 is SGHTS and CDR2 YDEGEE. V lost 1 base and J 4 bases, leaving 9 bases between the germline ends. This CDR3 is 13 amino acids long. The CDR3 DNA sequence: TGTGCCAGCAGCTTGATGGGTCGGTACGAGCAGTACTTC. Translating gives CASSLMGRYEQYF.

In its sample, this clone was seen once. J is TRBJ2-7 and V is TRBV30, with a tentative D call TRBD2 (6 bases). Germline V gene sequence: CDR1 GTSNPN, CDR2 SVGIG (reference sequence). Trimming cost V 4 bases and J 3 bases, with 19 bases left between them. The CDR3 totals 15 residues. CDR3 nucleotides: TGTGCCTGGATTTACCCGGGGACTCTAGGCTACGAGCAGTACTTC. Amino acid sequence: CAWIYPGTLGYEQYF.

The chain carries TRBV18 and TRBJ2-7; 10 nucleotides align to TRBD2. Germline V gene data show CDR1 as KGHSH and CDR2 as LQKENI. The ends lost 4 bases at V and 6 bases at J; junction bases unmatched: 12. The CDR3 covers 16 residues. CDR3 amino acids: CASSLTGTSVFSEQYF. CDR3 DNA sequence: TGTGCCAGCTCACTCACCGGGACTAGCGTCTTCTCCGAGCAGTACTTC.

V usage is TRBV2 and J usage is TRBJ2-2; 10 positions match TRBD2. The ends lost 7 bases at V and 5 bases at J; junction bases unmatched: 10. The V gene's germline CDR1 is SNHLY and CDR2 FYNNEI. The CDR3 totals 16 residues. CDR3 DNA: TGTGCCAGCATAGGTGGGCTAGCGGGAGCGACCGGGGAGCTGTTTTTT. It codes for CASIGGLAGATGELFF.

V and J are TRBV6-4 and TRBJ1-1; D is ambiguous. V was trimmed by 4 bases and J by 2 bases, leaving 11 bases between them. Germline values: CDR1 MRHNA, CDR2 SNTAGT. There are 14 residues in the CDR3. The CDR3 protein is CASSVVAKNTEAFF. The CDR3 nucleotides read TGTGCCAGCAGTGTTGTGGCTAAAAACACTGAAGCTTTCTTT.

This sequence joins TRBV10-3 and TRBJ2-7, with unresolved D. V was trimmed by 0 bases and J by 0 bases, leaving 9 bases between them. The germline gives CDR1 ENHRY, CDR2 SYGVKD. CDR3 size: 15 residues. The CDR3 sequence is CAISESGSGSYEQYF. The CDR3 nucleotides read TGTGCCATCAGTGAGTCTGGTTCGGGCTCCTACGAGCAGTACTTC.